A single sample is the source of the 6 T cell receptor beta chains below, sequenced in a study of cytomegalovirus exposure and HLA in healthy donors. 13 Jbeta primers and 60 Vbeta primers were used for the PCR. Profiled with immunoSEQ multiplex PCR; TCRdb holds only in-frame clones, not every one. The repertoire includes more than 90,000 clones, 76% of them detected once, and 2% sits in the top ten. Material for sequencing was PBMCs. These receptors were collected from a middle-aged man in good health and CMV-seronegative.

This chain joins TRBV5-1 and TRBJ2-2, with a tentative D call TRBD1 (5 bases). V was trimmed by 0 bases and J by 7 bases, leaving 10 bases between them. Germline V gene lookup returns CDR1 SGHRS and CDR2 YFSETQ. This CDR3 has 14 residues. Here the CDR3 reads CASSLVGVDGELFF. DNA for the CDR3: TGCGCCAGCAGCTTGGTAGGGGTAGACGGGGAGCTGTTTTTT.

The V gene is TRBV4-1, the J gene TRBJ2-4, with TRBD1 identical over 7 bases. The germline V gene encodes CDR1 MGHRA and CDR2 YSYEKL. V was pared by 4 bases and J by 1 base, with 7 bases of the junction left unmatched. This CDR3 region has 16 residues. The chain's CDR3 is CASSPGQASAKNIQYF. DNA for the CDR3: TGCGCCAGCAGCCCCGGACAGGCTTCTGCCAAAAACATTCAGTACTTC.

This chain joins TRBV7-2 and TRBJ2-1; TRBD2 matches at 11 bases. V was pared by 5 bases and J by 10 bases, with 7 bases of the junction left unmatched. Germline V gene data show CDR1 as SGHTA and CDR2 as FQGNSA. CDR3 size: 14 residues. The chain's CDR3 is CASSQLAGVMEQFF. CDR3 sequence (DNA): TGTGCCAGCAGCCAACTAGCGGGAGTTATGGAGCAGTTCTTC.

This chain uses TRBV7-9 with TRBJ2-3; D is unclear. Germline V gene lookup returns CDR1 SEHNR and CDR2 FQNEAQ (reference sequence). The V and J ends lost 3 bases and 2 bases respectively, with 12 bases between them. The length of the CDR3 is 15 residues. The CDR3 region is CASSFTRSSTDTQYF. DNA of the CDR3: TGTGCCAGCAGCTTCACGCGATCCTCCACAGATACGCAGTATTTT.

This clone showed up just once. This rearrangement joins TRBV2 to TRBJ1-4; 9 nucleotides agree with TRBD1. Germline V gives CDR1 SNHLY, CDR2 FYNNEI. Trimming cost V 4 bases and J 8 bases; bases outside gene matches: 11. The CDR3 spans 16 residues. The CDR3 DNA reads as TGTGCCAGCAGTGGACTTCCGGACAGGGGAGAGGAAAAACTGTTTTTT. It encodes CASSGLPDRGEEKLFF. Complete variable domain (other parts from reference TRBV2 and TRBJ1-4): EPEVTQTPSHQVTQMGQEVILRCVPISNHLYFYWYRQILGQKVEFLVSFYNNEISEKSEIFDDQFSVERPDGSNFTLKIRSTKLEDSAMYFCASSGLPDRGEEKLFFGSGTQLSVL.

Turning to this clone: At one of its ends the junction is not consistent with the germline gene, which may arise from a read error. Other DNA sequences in the same sample also yield this CDR3. The rearrangement links TRBV25-1 to TRBJ2-5; D is possibly TRBD2 (5 bases). From germline, CDR1 is MGHDK and CDR2 SYGVNS. The CDR3 length is 12 residues. The CDR3 reads CASTGRQETQYF. CDR3 sequence (DNA): TGTGCCAGCACGGGAAGACAAGAGACTCAGTACTTC.